This TCR beta chain was recorded in a study of cytomegalovirus exposure and HLA in healthy donors. CDR1 is MGHRA, CDR2 YSYEKL, per germline. Trimming shortened V by 2 bases and J by 4 bases, and 12 bases separated the two germline ends. The CDR3 spans 15 residues. The primer mix had 60 Vbeta and 13 Jbeta primers. The method was immunoSEQ multiplex PCR; TCRdb's version includes in-frame clones alone and lacks a portion of them. Of some 200,000 clones listed, 81% were seen once; the top ten hold less than 4.5%. Study-wide findings and caveats: Presence/absence results assume similar sequencing depth per donor, which may not hold. In an earlier analysis, productive rearrangement rates for most beta V segments clustered near 87% or 30%.

About this clone itself: Its antigen is unknown.

The receptor's source is a man in his fifties in good health and CMV-seronegative. The chain employs TRBV4-1 and TRBJ1-5; a weak D match, TRBD1 (5 bases). Specimen: PBMCs. The CDR3 here is CASSQLTRQNQPQHF. Written as DNA, the CDR3 is TGCGCCAGCAGCCAACTGACAAGACAGAATCAGCCCCAGCATTTT.